This T cell receptor beta chain derives from a study of CXCR3-negative and CXCR3-positive naive CD8 T cells. UMI-tagged TRB cDNA libraries were built via 5' RACE. No DNA is given; TCRdb re-called the 5' RACE reads and lists each CDR3 protein once. The listing contains 6,000 to 7,500 distinct CDR3 sequences. According to its frequency, this clonotype is medium-sized. The receptor comes from a human donor in good health. Some clones in this sample may be carry-over from other donors' samples. The sequenced material came from naive CXCR3- CD8+ T cells from blood. As for subset: CD45RO-CCR7+CD27+CD95- naive CD8+ T cells lacking CXCR3 (TNR3-).

Here the CDR3 reads CSVWTGLSKAQHF. This chain joins TRBV29-1 and TRBJ1-5; there is no DNA to check the TCRdb D call of TRBD1. The CDR3 runs to 13 residues. Germline lookup yields CDR1 SQVTM and CDR2 ANQGSEA.